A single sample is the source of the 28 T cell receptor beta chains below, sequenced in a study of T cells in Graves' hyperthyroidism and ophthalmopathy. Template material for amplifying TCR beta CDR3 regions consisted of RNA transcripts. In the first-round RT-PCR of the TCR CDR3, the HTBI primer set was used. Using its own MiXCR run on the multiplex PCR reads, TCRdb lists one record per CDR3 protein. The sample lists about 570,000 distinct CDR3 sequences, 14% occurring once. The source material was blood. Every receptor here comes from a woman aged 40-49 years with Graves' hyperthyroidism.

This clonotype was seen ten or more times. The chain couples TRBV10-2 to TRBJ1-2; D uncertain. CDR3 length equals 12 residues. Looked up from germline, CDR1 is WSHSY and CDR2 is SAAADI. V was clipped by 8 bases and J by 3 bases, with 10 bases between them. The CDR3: CASRRDDYGYTF. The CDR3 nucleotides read TGCGCCAGCCGCAGAGACGACTATGGCTACACCTTC.

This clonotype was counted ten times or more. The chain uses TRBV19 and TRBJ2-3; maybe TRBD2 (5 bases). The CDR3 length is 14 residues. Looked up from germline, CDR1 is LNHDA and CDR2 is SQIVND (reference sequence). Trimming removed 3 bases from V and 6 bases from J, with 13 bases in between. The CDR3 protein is CASSMTGPGDTQYF. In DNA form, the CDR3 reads TGTGCCAGTAGTATGACTGGACCGGGGGATACGCAGTATTTT.

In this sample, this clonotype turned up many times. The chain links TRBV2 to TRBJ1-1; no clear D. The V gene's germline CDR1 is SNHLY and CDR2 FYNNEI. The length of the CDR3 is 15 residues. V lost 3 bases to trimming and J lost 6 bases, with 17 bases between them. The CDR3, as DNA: TGTGCCAGCAGTGACCAGGTTCAGGATCGTGCTGAAGCTTTCTTT. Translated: CASSDQVQDRAEAFF.

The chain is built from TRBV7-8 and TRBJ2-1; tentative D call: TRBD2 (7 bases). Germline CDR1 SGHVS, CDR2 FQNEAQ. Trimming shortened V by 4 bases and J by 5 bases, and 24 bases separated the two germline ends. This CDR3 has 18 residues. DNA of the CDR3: TGTGCCAGCAGCTCAGGGGCTAGCGGAGGCCCGGTCAACAATGAGCAGTTCTTC. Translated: CASSSGASGGPVNNEQFF.

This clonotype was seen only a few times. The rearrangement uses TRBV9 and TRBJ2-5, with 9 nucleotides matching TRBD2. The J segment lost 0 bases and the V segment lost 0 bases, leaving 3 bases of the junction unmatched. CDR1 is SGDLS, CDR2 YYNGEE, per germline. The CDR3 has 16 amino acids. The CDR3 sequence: CASSVGTSAYQETQYF. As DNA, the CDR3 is TGTGCCAGCAGCGTAGGGACTAGCGCATACCAAGAGACCCAGTACTTC. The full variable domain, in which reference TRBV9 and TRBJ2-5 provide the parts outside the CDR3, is DSGVTQTPKHLITATGQRVTLRCSPRSGDLSVYWYQQSLDQGLQFLIQYYNGEERAKGNILERFSAQQFPDLHSELNLSSLELGDSALYFCASSVGTSAYQETQYFGPGTRLLVL.

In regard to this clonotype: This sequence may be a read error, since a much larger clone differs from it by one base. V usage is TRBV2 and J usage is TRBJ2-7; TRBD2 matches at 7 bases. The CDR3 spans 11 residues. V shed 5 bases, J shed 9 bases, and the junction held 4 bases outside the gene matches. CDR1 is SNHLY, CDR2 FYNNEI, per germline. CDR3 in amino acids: CASSFAGVQYF. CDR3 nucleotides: TGTGCCAGCAGTTTCGCGGGAGTGCAGTACTTC.

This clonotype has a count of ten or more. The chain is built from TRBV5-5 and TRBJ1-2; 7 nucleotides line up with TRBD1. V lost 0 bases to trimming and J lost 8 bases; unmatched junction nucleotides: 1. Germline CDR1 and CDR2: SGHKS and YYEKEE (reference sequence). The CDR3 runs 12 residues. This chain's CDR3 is CASSLVGGGYTF. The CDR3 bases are TGTGCCAGCAGCTTGGTAGGGGGCGGCTACACCTTC.

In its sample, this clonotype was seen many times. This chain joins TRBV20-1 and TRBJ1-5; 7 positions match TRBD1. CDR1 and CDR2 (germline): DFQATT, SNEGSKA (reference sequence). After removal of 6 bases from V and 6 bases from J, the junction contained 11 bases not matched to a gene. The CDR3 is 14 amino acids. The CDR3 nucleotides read TGCAGTGCGCAGCCCCAGGGGGGAGGTCAGCCCCAGCATTTT. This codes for CSAQPQGGGQPQHF.

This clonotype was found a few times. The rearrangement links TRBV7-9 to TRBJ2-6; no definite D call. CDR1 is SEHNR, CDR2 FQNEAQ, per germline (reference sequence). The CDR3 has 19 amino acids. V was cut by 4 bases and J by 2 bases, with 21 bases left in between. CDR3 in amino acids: CASSSRQHLAIAGANVLTF. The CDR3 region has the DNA TGTGCCAGCAGCTCCCGCCAGCACCTGGCGATTGCTGGGGCCAACGTCCTGACTTTC.

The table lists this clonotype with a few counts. CDR3 DNA: TGCGCCAGCAGCCAAGGATATCAGGGGAACACTGAAGCTTTCTTT. Protein product: CASSQGYQGNTEAFF. The V and J genes are TRBV4-1 and TRBJ1-1; tentative D call: TRBD1 (5 bases). Germline V gene data show CDR1 as MGHRA and CDR2 as YSYEKL. The CDR3 contains 15 residues. The V end was cut by 1 base, the J end by 1 base, with 10 bases between.

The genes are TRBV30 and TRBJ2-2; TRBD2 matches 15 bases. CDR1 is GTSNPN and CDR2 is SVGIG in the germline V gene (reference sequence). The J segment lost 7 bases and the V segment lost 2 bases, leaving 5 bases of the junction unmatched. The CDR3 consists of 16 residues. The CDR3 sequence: CAWSMGLAGGGGELFF. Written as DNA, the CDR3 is TGTGCCTGGAGTATGGGACTAGCGGGAGGTGGCGGGGAGCTGTTTTTT.

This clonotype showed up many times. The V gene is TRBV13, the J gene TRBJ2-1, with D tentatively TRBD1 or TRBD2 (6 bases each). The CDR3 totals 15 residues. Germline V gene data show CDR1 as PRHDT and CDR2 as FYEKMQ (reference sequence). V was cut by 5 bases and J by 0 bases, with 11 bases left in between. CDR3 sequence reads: CASSRGLSSYNEQFF. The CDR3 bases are TGTGCCAGCAGCCGGGGGCTGAGCTCCTACAATGAGCAGTTCTTC.

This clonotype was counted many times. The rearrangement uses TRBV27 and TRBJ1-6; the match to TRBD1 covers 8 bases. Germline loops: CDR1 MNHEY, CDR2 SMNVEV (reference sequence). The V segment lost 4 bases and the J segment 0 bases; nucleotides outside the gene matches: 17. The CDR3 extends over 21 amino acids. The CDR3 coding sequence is TGTGCCAGCAGTTCGAGACAACTGGGGACAGGATTTAGCTCCTATAATTCACCCCTCCACTTT. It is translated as CASSSRQLGTGFSSYNSPLHF.

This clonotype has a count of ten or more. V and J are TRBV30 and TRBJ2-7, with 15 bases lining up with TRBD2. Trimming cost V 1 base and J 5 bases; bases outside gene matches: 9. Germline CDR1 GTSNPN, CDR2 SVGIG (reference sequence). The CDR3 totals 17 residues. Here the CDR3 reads CAWSDGTSGRRVHEQYF. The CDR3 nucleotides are TGTGCCTGGAGTGACGGGACTAGCGGGAGGCGAGTACACGAGCAGTACTTC.

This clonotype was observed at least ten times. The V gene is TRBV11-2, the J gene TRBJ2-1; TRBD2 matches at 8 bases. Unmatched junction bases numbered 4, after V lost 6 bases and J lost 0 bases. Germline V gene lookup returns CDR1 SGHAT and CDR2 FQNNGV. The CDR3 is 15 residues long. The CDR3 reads CASSSGTSSYNEQFF. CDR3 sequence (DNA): TGTGCCAGCAGTTCCGGGACTAGCTCCTACAATGAGCAGTTCTTC.

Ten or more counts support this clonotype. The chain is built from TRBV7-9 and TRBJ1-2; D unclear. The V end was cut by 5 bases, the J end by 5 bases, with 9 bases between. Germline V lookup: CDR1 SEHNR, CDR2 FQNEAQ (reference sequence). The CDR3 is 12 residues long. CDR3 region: CASSASEYGYTF. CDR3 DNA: TGTGCCAGCAGCGCTAGCGAGTATGGCTACACCTTC.

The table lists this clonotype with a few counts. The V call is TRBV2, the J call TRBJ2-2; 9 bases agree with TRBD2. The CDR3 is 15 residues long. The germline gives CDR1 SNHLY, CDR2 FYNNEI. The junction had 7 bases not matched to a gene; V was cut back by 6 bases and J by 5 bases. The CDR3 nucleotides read TGTGCCAGCAGCATAGCGGGAGTGGGGACCGGGGAGCTGTTTTTT. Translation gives CASSIAGVGTGELFF.

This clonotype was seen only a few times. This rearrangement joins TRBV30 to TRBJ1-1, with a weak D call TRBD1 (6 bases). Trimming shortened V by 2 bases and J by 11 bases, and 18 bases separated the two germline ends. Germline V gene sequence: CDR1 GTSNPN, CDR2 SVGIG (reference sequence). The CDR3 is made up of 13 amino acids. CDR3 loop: CAWSPVEGVLAFF. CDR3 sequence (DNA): TGTGCCTGGAGTCCCGTGGAGGGGGTTCTCGCTTTCTTT.

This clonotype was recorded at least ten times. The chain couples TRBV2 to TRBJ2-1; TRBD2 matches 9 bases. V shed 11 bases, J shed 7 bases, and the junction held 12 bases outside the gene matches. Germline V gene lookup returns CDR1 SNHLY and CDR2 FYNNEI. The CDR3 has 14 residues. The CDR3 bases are TGTGCCCGAGTGTGGCTAGCGGGGCGTAATGAGCAGTTCTTC. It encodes CARVWLAGRNEQFF.

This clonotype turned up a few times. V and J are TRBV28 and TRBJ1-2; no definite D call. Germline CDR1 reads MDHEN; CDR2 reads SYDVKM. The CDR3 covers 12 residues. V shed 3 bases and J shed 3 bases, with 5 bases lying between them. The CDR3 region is CASSFTDYGYTF. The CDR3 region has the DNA TGTGCCAGCAGTTTCACCGACTATGGCTACACCTTC.

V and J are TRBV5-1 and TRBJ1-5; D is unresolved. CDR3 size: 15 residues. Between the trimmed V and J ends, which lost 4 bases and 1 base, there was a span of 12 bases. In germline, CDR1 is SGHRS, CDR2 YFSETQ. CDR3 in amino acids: CASSPDRLSNQPQHF. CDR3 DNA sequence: TGCGCCAGCAGCCCGGATAGGTTGAGCAATCAGCCCCAGCATTTT.

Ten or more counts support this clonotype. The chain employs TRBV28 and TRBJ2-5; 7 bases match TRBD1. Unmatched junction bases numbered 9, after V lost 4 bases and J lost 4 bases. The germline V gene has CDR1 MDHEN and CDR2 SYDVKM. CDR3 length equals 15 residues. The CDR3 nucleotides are TGTGCCAGCAGTTCCTATAACAGGGGTGTAGAGACCCAGTACTTC. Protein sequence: CASSSYNRGVETQYF.

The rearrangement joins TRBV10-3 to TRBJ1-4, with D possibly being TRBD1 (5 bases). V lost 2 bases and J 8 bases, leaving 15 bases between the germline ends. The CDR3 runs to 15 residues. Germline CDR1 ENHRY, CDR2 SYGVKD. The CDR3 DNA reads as TGTGCCATCAGTGAGGGGACGGCCTTGGAAGAAAAACTGTTTTTT. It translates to CAISEGTALEEKLFF.

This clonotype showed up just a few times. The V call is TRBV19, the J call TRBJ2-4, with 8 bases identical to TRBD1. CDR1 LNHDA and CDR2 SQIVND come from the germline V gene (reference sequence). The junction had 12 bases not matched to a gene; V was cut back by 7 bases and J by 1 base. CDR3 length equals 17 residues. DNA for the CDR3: TGTGCCAGTACCCATGGGCCAGGGGGCGTTGCCAAAAACATTCAGTACTTC. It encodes CASTHGPGGVAKNIQYF.

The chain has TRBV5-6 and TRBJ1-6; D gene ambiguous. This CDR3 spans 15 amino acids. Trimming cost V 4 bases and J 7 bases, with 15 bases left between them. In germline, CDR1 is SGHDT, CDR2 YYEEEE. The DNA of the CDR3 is TGTGCCAGCAGCCTTCTAAATTCAGGCAATTCACCCCTCCACTTT. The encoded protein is CASSLLNSGNSPLHF. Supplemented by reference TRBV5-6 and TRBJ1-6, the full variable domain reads DAGVTQSPTHLIKTRGQQVTLRCSPKSGHDTVSWYQQALGQGPQFIFQYYEEEERQRGNFPDRFSGHQFPNYSSELNVNALLLGDSALYLCASSLLNSGNSPLHFGNGTRLTVT.

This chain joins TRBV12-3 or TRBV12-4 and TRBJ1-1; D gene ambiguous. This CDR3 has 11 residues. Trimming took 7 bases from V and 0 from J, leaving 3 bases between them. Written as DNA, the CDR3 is TGTGCCAGCAAAATGAACACTGAAGCTTTCTTT. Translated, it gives CASKMNTEAFF.

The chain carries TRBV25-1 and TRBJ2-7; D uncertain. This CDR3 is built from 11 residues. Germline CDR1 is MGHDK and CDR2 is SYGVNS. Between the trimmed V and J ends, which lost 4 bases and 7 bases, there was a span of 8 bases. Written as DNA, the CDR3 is TGTGCCAGCAGTGGCAGATGGGAGCAGTACTTC. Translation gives CASSGRWEQYF.

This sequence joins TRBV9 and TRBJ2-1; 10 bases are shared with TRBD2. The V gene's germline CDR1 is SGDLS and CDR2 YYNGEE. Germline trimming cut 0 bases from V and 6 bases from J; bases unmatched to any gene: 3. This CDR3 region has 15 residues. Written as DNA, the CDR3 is TGTGCCAGCAGCGTAGACCTAGCGGGAGTCAATGAGCAGTTCTTC. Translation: CASSVDLAGVNEQFF.